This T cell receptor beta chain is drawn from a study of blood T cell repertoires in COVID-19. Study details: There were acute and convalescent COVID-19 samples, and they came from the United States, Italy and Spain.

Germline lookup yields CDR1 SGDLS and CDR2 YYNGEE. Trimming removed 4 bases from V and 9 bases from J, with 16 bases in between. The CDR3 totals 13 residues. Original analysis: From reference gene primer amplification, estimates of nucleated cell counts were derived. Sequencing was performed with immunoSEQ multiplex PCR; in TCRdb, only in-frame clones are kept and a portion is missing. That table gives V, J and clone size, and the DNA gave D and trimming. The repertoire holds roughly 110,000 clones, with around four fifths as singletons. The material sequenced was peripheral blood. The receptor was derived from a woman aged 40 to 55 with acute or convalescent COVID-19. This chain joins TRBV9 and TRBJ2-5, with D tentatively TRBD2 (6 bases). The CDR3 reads CASSLRMGEAQYF. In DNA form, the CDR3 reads TGTGCCAGCAGCCTCCGTATGGGGGAGGCCCAGTACTTC.